These 22 T cell receptor beta chains were sequenced from one sample in a study of T cells in Graves' hyperthyroidism and ophthalmopathy (dated by TCRdb to about 2019). Library preparation used multiplex PCR. Sequenced on an Illumina HiSeq 2000. The TCR beta CDR3 regions were amplified from RNA transcripts. The TCR CDR3 was subjected to a first round of RT-PCR using the HTBI primer set and the Qiagen OneStep RT-PCR kit. TCRdb trimmed public reads at Q25 via fastp, called clones via MiXCR and kept in-frame beta chains. Each CDR3 protein appears once, grouped with its most common genes and DNA. The sample profile shows 550,000 to 800,000 distinct CDR3 sequences; around 15% of them were found once. The biggest ten clones account for about 14% of the sample. Sequenced sample: blood. These TCRs come from a man between 45 and 60 years old with Graves' hyperthyroidism.

The V gene is TRBV5-6, the J gene TRBJ2-3; D possibly corresponds to TRBD1 (6 bases). V lost 2 bases to trimming and J lost 3 bases, with 13 bases between them. CDR3 length: 15 amino acids. Germline CDR1 and CDR2: SGHDT and YYEEEE. CDR3 in amino acids: CASSFWGRLTDTQYF. The CDR3 bases are TGTGCCAGCAGCTTCTGGGGGCGGTTAACAGATACGCAGTATTTT.

With respect to this clonotype: A read error may be the cause here, since a much bigger clone is one base away. The CDR3, as DNA: TGTGCCAGCAGCCAAACAGGGAACCAGCTGTGGCAGTACTTC. Its translation is CASSQTGNQLWQYF. The V and J genes are TRBV11-1 and TRBJ2-7; D might be TRBD1 (6 bases). This CDR3 is 14 amino acids long. V was cut by 5 bases and J by 9 bases, with 20 bases left in between. Germline lookup yields CDR1 SGHAT and CDR2 FQDESV (reference sequence).

This clonotype was seen ten or more times. J is TRBJ2-2 and V is TRBV6-2 or TRBV6-3; D is perhaps TRBD1 or TRBD2 (5 bases each). The germline V gene has CDR1 MNHEY and CDR2 SVGEGT. Trimming removed 10 bases from V and 6 bases from J, with 12 bases in between. The length of the CDR3 is 12 residues. CDR3 loop: CATTRGAGELFF. DNA for the CDR3: TGTGCCACCACACGGGGCGCCGGGGAGCTGTTTTTT.

This clonotype was observed at least ten times. The chain couples TRBV20-1 to TRBJ2-7, with D tentatively TRBD1 or TRBD2 (5 bases each). Trimming removed 6 bases from V and 3 bases from J, with 18 bases in between. The CDR3 sequence is 14 residues long. The germline CDR1 and CDR2 sequences are DFQATT and SNEGSKA (reference sequence). This CDR3 reads CSAVGSGLYYEQYF. In DNA form, the CDR3 reads TGCAGTGCCGTTGGGTCGGGGCTCTACTACGAGCAGTACTTC.

The table lists this clonotype with a few counts. The chain joins TRBV20-1 to TRBJ2-7, with 9 bases aligning to TRBD2. The germline V gene encodes CDR1 DFQATT and CDR2 SNEGSKA (reference sequence). This CDR3 is 14 amino acids long. After removal of 6 bases from V and 0 bases from J, the junction contained 6 bases not matched to a gene. The CDR3 nucleotides are TGCAGTGCCAGAACTAGCGGGTACTCCTACGAGCAGTACTTC. Translated, it gives CSARTSGYSYEQYF.

This clonotype appeared a few times. The J gene is TRBJ1-1, the V gene TRBV19; D perhaps matches TRBD1 (5 bases). V was pared by 2 bases and J by 1 base, with 17 bases between. The CDR3 has 17 amino acids. The germline V gene encodes CDR1 LNHDA and CDR2 SQIVND (reference sequence). CDR3 coding DNA: TGTGCCAGTAGTATACAGGCAGGACAAGGGGCGAACACTGAAGCTTTCTTT. Its protein is CASSIQAGQGANTEAFF.

This clonotype was found many times. The chain combines TRBV19 with TRBJ1-2; a weak D match, TRBD1 (5 bases). Trimming removed 5 bases from V and 4 bases from J, with 8 bases in between. Germline CDR1 LNHDA, CDR2 SQIVND (reference sequence). The CDR3 length is 12 residues. The CDR3, as DNA: TGTGCCAGTAGTCGGGACCGCTATGGCTACACCTTC. Translated: CASSRDRYGYTF. The complete variable domain, with remaining parts taken from reference TRBV19 and TRBJ1-2, reads DGGITQSPKYLFRKEGQNVTLSCEQNLNHDAMYWYRQDPGQGLRLIYYSQIVNDFQKGDIAEGYSVSREKKESFPLTVTSAQKNPTAFYLCASSRDRYGYTFGSGTRLTVV.

The sample holds many counts of this clonotype. This rearrangement joins TRBV2 to TRBJ2-6; either TRBD1 or TRBD2 may supply D (5 bases each). Germline CDR1 is SNHLY and CDR2 is FYNNEI. V lost 5 bases and J lost 2, with 13 bases in between. The CDR3 loop spans 16 amino acids. This CDR3 reads CASSPPGPPGANVLTF. The CDR3 nucleotides read TGTGCCAGCAGTCCCCCGGGACCTCCTGGGGCCAACGTCCTGACTTTC. Full variable domain (outside the CDR3, taken from reference TRBV2 and TRBJ2-6): EPEVTQTPSHQVTQMGQEVILRCVPISNHLYFYWYRQILGQKVEFLVSFYNNEISEKSEIFDDQFSVERPDGSNFTLKIRSTKLEDSAMYFCASSPPGPPGANVLTFGAGSRLTVL.

This clonotype came up many times. The chain employs TRBV27 and TRBJ2-7; TRBD1 is a possible D gene (6 bases). The CDR3 is 14 amino acids. V dropped 5 bases and J dropped 3 bases, with 14 bases sitting between them. Germline loops: CDR1 MNHEY, CDR2 SMNVEV (reference sequence). The CDR3 nucleotides are TGTGCCAGCAGTGAGACAGGAAATTTCTACGAGCAGTACTTC. It specifies CASSETGNFYEQYF.

The table lists this clonotype with many counts. The chain combines TRBV12-3 or TRBV12-4 with TRBJ2-7; a possible D gene is TRBD2 (6 bases). V was clipped by 6 bases and J by 6 bases, with 18 bases between them. The CDR3 extends over 14 amino acids. The CDR3: CASRTTGLASEQYF. CDR3 DNA: TGTGCCAGCAGGACTACGGGACTGGCTAGCGAGCAGTACTTC.

This clonotype has ten or more counts. The CDR3 is CSARAGGLPSVNEQFF. CDR3 bases: TGCAGTGCTAGAGCAGGCGGCCTACCCTCCGTGAATGAGCAGTTCTTC. The rearrangement joins TRBV20-1 to TRBJ2-1; no firm D call. V was trimmed by 1 base and J by 7 bases, leaving 20 bases between them. The CDR3 is 16 residues long. The germline V gene encodes CDR1 DFQATT and CDR2 SNEGSKA (reference sequence).

In its sample, this clonotype was seen many times. The chain is built from TRBV2 and TRBJ1-4; D unclear. The germline V gene encodes CDR1 SNHLY and CDR2 FYNNEI. Trimming shortened V by 7 bases and J by 6 bases, and 6 bases separated the two germline ends. There are 11 residues in the CDR3. This CDR3 is CASIVDEKLFF. CDR3 sequence (DNA): TGTGCCAGCATAGTTGATGAAAAACTGTTTTTT.

This clonotype was counted between two and nine times. The rearrangement joins TRBV5-6 to TRBJ2-1; D gene unclear. This CDR3 has 12 amino acids. The germline gives CDR1 SGHDT, CDR2 YYEEEE. V lost 7 bases to trimming and J lost 6 bases, with 11 bases between them. As DNA, the CDR3 is TGTGCCAGCCGCTATCGAGCCAATGAGCAGTTCTTC. Protein product: CASRYRANEQFF. The whole variable domain, filled in from reference TRBV5-6 and TRBJ2-1, reads DAGVTQSPTHLIKTRGQQVTLRCSPKSGHDTVSWYQQALGQGPQFIFQYYEEEERQRGNFPDRFSGHQFPNYSSELNVNALLLGDSALYLCASRYRANEQFFGPGTRLTVL.

The chain couples TRBV18 to TRBJ2-3; TRBD1 matches 12 bases. CDR1 and CDR2 from the germline V gene are KGHSH and LQKENI. The V segment lost 3 bases and the J segment 6 bases; nucleotides outside the gene matches: 4. This CDR3 has 15 residues. CDR3 DNA sequence: TGTGCCAGCTCACCCGGGACAGGGGGCTGGGATACGCAGTATTTT. Translating gives CASSPGTGGWDTQYF.

The chain carries TRBV4-3 and TRBJ2-2, with no clear D. The germline CDR1 and CDR2 sequences are LGHNA and YSLEER. Trimming removed 0 bases at V and 2 bases at J, with 7 bases between. There are 15 residues in the CDR3. CDR3 protein: CASSQDRPNTGELFF. CDR3 DNA: TGCGCCAGCAGCCAAGATCGGCCCAACACCGGGGAGCTGTTTTTT.

The genes are TRBV6-1 and TRBJ1-5; D is undetermined. Trimming stripped 7 bases from V and 0 bases from J, with 10 bases between. Germline V gives CDR1 MNHNS, CDR2 SASEGT. CDR3 length equals 14 residues. CDR3 DNA: TGTGCCAGCACCACTTTACATAGCAATCAGCCCCAGCATTTT. Translated: CASTTLHSNQPQHF.

In this sample, this clonotype turned up many times. The chain combines TRBV28 with TRBJ1-2, with D hard to call. Germline V gene data show CDR1 as MDHEN and CDR2 as SYDVKM. V was clipped by 6 bases and J by 5 bases, with 7 bases between them. The CDR3 runs to 11 residues. Here the CDR3 reads CASRVGYGYTF. The CDR3, as DNA: TGTGCCAGCAGGGTAGGATATGGCTACACCTTC.

The chain has TRBV30 and TRBJ2-3; 9 bases map to TRBD1. Germline CDR1 reads GTSNPN; CDR2 reads SVGIG (reference sequence). After removal of 0 bases from V and 3 bases from J, the junction contained 7 bases not matched to a gene. CDR3 length equals 16 residues. In DNA, the CDR3 is TGTGCCTGGAGTGTATGGGGACAGGGAATAACAGATACGCAGTATTTT. As protein: CAWSVWGQGITDTQYF.

The chain recombines TRBV28 with TRBJ2-3; the match to TRBD2 covers 8 bases. Germline V CDR1 and CDR2: MDHEN, SYDVKM. The ends lost 1 base at V and 3 bases at J; junction bases unmatched: 15. The CDR3 consists of 19 residues. CDR3 DNA sequence: TGTGCCAGCAGTTTATTGGGGTTTTCGGAACGGGAGGGGACAGATACGCAGTATTTT. Translation gives CASSLLGFSEREGTDTQYF.

This chain connects TRBV9 to TRBJ2-7; D is perhaps TRBD1 (5 bases). The germline CDR1 and CDR2 sequences are SGDLS and YYNGEE. The V end was cut by 0 bases, the J end by 0 bases, with 10 bases between. The CDR3 contains 15 residues. CDR3 DNA: TGTGCCAGCAGCGTAGGTAAGGGGAACTCCTACGAGCAGTACTTC. Residues: CASSVGKGNSYEQYF.

At least ten counts were recorded for this clonotype. The rearrangement links TRBV2 to TRBJ1-2; D remains unclear. CDR3 length: 15 residues. V shed 4 bases and J shed 4 bases, with 16 bases lying between them. CDR1 and CDR2 (germline): SNHLY, FYNNEI. CDR3 in amino acids: CASSGGQAQVYGYTF. CDR3 in DNA: TGTGCCAGCAGTGGCGGGCAGGCTCAGGTCTATGGCTACACCTTC. The variable domain in full, completed from reference TRBV2 and TRBJ1-2, reads EPEVTQTPSHQVTQMGQEVILRCVPISNHLYFYWYRQILGQKVEFLVSFYNNEISEKSEIFDDQFSVERPDGSNFTLKIRSTKLEDSAMYFCASSGGQAQVYGYTFGSGTRLTVV.

At least ten counts were recorded for this clonotype. V and J are TRBV7-3 and TRBJ1-1; possibly TRBD1 for D (5 bases). The CDR3 is 13 amino acids. Trimming stripped 3 bases from V and 3 bases from J, with 8 bases between. CDR1 is SGHTA, CDR2 FQGTGA, per germline. This chain's CDR3 is CASSLDIYTEAFF. DNA for the CDR3: TGTGCCAGCAGCTTGGACATTTACACTGAAGCTTTCTTT.